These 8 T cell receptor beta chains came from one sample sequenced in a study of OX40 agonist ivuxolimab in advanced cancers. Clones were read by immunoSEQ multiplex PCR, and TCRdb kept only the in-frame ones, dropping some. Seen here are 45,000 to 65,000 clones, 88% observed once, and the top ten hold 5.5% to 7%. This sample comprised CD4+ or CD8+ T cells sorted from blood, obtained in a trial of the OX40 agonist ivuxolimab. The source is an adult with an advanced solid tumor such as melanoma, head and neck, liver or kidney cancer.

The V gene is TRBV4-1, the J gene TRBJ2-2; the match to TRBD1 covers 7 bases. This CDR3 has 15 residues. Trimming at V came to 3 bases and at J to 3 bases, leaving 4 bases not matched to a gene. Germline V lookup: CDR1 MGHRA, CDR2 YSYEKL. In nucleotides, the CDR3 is TGCGCCAGCAGCCAGTTCGACAGGGACACCGGGGAGCTGTTTTTT. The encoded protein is CASSQFDRDTGELFF.

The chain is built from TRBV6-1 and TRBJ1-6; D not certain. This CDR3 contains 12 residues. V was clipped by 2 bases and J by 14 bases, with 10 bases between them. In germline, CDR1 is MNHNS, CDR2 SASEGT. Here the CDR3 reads CASSEWTQTLHF. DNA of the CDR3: TGTGCCAGCAGTGAATGGACTCAAACCCTCCACTTT.

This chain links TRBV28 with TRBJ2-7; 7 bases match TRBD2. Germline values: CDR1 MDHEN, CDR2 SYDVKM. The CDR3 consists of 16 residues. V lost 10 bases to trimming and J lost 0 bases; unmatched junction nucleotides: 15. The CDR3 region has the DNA TGTGCCACCAAGGCGAATCTAGCGGCACCCTCCTACGAGCAGTACTTC. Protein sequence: CATKANLAAPSYEQYF.

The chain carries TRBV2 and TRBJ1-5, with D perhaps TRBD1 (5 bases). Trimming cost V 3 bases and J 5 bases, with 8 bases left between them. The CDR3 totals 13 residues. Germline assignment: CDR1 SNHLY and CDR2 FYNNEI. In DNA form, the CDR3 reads TGTGCCAGCAGTGATAGGGACGATCAGCCCCAGCATTTT. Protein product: CASSDRDDQPQHF.

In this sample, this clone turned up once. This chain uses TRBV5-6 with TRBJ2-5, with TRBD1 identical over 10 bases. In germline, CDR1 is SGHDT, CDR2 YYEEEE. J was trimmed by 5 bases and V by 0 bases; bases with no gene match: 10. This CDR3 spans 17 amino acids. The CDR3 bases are TGTGCCAGCAGCTTGGCGACTCCCGGGACAGGGGTGGAGACCCAGTACTTC. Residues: CASSLATPGTGVETQYF.

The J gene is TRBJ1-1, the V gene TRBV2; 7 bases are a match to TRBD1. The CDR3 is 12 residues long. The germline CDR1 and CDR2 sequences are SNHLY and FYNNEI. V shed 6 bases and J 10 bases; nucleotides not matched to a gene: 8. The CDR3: CASRGQALGAFF. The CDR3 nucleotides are TGTGCCAGCAGAGGACAGGCCCTGGGAGCTTTCTTT. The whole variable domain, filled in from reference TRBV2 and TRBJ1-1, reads EPEVTQTPSHQVTQMGQEVILRCVPISNHLYFYWYRQILGQKVEFLVSFYNNEISEKSEIFDDQFSVERPDGSNFTLKIRSTKLEDSAMYFCASRGQALGAFFGQGTRLTVV.

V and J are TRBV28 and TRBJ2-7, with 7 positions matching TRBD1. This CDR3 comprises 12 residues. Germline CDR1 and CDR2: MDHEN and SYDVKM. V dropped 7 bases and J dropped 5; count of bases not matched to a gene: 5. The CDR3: CASKGAGNEQYF. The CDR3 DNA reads TGTGCCAGCAAGGGGGCTGGAAACGAGCAGTACTTC.

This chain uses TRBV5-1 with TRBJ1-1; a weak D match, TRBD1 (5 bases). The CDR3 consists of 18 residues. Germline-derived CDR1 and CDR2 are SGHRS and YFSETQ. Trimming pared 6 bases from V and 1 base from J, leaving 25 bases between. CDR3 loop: CASTQAGVMALGNTEAFF. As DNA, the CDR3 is TGCGCCAGCACCCAGGCGGGGGTTATGGCGCTGGGGAACACTGAAGCTTTCTTT.